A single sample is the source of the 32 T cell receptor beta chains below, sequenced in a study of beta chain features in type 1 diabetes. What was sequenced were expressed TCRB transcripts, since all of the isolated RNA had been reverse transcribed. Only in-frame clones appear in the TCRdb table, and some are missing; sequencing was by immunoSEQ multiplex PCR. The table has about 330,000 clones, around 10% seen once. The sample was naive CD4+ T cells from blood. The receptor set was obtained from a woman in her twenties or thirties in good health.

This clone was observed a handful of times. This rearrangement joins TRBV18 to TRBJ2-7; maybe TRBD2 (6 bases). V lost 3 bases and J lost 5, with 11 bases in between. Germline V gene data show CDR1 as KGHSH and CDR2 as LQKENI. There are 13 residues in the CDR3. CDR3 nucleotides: TGTGCCAGCTCACCTTCGACTAGAGACGAGCAGTACTTC. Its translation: CASSPSTRDEQYF.

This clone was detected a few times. As DNA, the CDR3 is TGTGCCAGCAGCGTACAGGGGGCGACTGAAGCTTTCTTT. Translating gives CASSVQGATEAFF. The genes are TRBV9 and TRBJ1-1; TRBD1 matches at 8 bases. Germline CDR1 reads SGDLS; CDR2 reads YYNGEE. This CDR3 has 13 residues. Trimming took 1 base from V and 5 from J; bases not matched to a gene: 1.

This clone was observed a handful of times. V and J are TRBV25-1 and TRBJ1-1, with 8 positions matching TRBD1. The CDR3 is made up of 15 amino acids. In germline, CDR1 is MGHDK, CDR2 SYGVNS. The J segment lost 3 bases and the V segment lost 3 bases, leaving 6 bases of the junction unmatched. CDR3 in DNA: TGTGCCAGCAGTGACCCAGGGGGCGCGGACACTGAAGCTTTCTTT. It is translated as CASSDPGGADTEAFF.

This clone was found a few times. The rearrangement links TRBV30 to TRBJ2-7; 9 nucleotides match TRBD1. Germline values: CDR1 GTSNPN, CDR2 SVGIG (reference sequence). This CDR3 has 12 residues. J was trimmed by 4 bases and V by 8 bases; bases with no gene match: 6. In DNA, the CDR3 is TGTGCCCCCGGGACAGGGTGTTACGAGCAGTACTTC. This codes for CAPGTGCYEQYF.

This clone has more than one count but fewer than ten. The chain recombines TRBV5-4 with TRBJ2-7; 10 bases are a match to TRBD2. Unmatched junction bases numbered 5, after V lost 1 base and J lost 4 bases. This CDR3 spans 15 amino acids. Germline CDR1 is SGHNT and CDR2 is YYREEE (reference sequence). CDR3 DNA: TGTGCCAGCAGCTTGTCAGCGGGAGGGCCTTACGAGCAGTACTTC. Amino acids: CASSLSAGGPYEQYF.

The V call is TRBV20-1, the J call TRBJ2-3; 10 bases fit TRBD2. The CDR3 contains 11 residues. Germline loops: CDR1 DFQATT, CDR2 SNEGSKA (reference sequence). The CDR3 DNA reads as TGCGCTAGCGGGAGAACAGATACGCAGTATTTT. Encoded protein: CASGRTDTQYF.

CDR3 nucleotide sequence: TGTGCCACCACTACCTTAGCGGGAGTGAGCACAGATACGCAGTATTTT. Amino acid sequence: CATTTLAGVSTDTQYF. The chain employs TRBV15 and TRBJ2-3; 9 bases match TRBD2. CDR3 length equals 16 residues. The V gene end was trimmed by 7 bases and the J gene end by 0 bases; junction bases not matched to a gene: 8. CDR1 LNHNV and CDR2 YYDKDF come from the germline V gene (reference sequence).

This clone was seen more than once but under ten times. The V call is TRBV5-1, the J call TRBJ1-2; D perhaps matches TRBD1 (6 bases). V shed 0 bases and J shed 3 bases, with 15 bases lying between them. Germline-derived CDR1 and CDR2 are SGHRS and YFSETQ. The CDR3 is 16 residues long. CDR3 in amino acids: CASSLAGGGLDYGYTF. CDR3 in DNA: TGCGCCAGCAGCTTGGCTGGGGGGGGCTTGGACTATGGCTACACCTTC.

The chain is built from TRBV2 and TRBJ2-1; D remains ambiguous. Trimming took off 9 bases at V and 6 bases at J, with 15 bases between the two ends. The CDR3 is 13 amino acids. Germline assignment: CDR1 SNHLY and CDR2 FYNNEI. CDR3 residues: CARNYPRTNEQFF. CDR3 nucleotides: TGTGCCAGAAATTATCCCAGAACCAATGAGCAGTTCTTC.

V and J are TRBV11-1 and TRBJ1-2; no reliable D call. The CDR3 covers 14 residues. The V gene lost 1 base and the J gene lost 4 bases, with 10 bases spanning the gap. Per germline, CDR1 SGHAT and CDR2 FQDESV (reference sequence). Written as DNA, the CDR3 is TGTGCCAGCAGCTTAGGAAGTCGAGGCTATGGCTACACCTTC. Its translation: CASSLGSRGYGYTF. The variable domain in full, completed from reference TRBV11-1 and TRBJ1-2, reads EAEVAQSPRYKITEKSQAVAFWCDPISGHATLYWYRQILGQGPELLVQFQDESVVDDSQLPKDRFSAERLKGVDSTLKIQPAELGDSAMYLCASSLGSRGYGYTFGSGTRLTVV.

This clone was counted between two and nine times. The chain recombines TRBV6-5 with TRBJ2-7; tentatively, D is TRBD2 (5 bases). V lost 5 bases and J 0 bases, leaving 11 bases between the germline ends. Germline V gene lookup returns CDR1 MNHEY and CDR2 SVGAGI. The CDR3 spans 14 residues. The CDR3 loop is CASSKAGSSYEQYF. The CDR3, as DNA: TGTGCCAGCAGTAAGGCGGGCAGCTCCTACGAGCAGTACTTC.

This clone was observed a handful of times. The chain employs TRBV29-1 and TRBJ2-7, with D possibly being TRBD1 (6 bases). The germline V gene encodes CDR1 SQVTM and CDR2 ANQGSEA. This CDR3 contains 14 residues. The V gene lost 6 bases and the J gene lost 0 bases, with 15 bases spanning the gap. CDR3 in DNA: TGCAGCGTGCAACAGGGTGCCCTCTCCTACGAGCAGTACTTC. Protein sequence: CSVQQGALSYEQYF.

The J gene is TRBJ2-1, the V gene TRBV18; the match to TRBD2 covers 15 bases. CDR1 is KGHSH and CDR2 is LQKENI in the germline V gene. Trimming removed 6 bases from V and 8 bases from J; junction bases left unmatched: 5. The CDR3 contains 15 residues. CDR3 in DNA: TGTGCCAGCTCCCGGACTAGCGGGAGGGTTGATGAGCAGTTCTTC. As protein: CASSRTSGRVDEQFF.

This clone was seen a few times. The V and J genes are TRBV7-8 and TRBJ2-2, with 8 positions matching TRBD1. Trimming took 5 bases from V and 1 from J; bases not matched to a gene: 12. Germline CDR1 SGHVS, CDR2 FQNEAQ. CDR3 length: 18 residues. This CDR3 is CASSRFTRDRKNTGELFF. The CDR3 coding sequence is TGTGCCAGCAGCCGATTTACTCGGGACAGGAAGAACACCGGGGAGCTGTTTTTT.

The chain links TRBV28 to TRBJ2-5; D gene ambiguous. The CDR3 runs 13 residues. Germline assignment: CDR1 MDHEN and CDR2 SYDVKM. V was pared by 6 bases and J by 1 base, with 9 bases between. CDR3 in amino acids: CASRSVLQETQYF. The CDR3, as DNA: TGTGCCAGCAGAAGCGTACTCCAAGAGACCCAGTACTTC. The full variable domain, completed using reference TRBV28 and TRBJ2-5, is DVKVTQSSRYLVKRTGEKVFLECVQDMDHENMFWYRQDPGLGLRLIYFSYDVKMKEKGDIPEGYSVSREKKERFSLILESASTNQTSMYLCASRSVLQETQYFGPGTRLLVL.

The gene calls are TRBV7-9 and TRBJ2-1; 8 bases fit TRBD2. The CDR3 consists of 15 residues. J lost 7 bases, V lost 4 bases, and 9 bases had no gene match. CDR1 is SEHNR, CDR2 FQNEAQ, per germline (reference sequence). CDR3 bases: TGTGCCAGCAGCTCTTTGGCGGGAGGAAGGAATGAGCAGTTCTTC. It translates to CASSSLAGGRNEQFF.

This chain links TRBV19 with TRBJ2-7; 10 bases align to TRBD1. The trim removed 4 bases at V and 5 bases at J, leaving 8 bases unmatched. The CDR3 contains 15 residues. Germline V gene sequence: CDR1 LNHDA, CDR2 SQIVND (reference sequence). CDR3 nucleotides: TGTGCCAGTAGTACCCGACAGGGGGCGAGGGACGAGCAGTACTTC. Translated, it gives CASSTRQGARDEQYF.

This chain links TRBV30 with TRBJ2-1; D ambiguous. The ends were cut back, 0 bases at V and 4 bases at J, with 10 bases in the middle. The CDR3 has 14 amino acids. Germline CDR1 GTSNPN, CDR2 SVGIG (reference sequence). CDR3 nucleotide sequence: TGTGCCTGGAGTGTACTAAATGCTTACAATGAGCAGTTCTTC. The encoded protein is CAWSVLNAYNEQFF.

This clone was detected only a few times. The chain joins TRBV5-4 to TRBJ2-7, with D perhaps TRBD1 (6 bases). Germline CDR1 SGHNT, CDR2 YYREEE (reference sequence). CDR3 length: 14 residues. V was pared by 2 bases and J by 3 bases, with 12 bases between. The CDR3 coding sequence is TGTGCCAGCAGCTTCGGGACATTCGGCTACGAGCAGTACTTC. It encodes CASSFGTFGYEQYF.

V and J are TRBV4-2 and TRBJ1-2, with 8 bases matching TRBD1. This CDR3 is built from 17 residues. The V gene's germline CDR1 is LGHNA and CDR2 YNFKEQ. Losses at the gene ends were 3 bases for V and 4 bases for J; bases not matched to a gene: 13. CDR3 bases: TGTGCCAGCAGCCAGATGACAGGGGTCGGGGCTTCCTATGGCTACACCTTC. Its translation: CASSQMTGVGASYGYTF.

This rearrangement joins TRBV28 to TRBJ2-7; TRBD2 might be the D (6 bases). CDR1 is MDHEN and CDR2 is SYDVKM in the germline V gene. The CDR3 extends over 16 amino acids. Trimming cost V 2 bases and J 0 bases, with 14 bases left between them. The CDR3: CASSLPAGFISYEQYF. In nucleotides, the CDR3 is TGTGCCAGCAGTTTACCGGCGGGATTCATCTCCTACGAGCAGTACTTC.

The CDR3 nucleotides read TGTGCCAGTAGTATACCACGGAGCCCTGAAGCTTTCTTT. It is translated as CASSIPRSPEAFF. This chain uses TRBV19 with TRBJ1-1; unclear D gene. The CDR3 has 13 residues. V lost 2 bases and J lost 6, with 10 bases in between. Germline CDR1 is LNHDA and CDR2 is SQIVND (reference sequence).

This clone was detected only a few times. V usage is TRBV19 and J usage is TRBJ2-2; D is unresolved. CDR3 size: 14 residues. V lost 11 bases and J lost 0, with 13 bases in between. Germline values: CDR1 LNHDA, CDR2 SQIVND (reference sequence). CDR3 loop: CARRPPPNTGELFF. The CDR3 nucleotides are TGTGCCCGGCGGCCTCCTCCGAACACCGGGGAGCTGTTTTTT.

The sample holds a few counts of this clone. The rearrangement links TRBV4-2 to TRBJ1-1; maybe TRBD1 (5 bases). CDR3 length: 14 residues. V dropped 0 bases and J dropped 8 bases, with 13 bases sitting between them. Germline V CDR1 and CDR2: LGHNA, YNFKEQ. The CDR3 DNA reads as TGTGCCAGCAGCCAAGATAGGTCTGACAGAGAAGCTTTCTTT. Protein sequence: CASSQDRSDREAFF.

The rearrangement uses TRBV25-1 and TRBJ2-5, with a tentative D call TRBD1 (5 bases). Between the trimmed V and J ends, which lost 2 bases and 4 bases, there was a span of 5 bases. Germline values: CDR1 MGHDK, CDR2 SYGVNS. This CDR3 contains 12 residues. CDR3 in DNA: TGTGCCAGCAGTGAACAGGGAGAGACCCAGTACTTC. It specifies CASSEQGETQYF.

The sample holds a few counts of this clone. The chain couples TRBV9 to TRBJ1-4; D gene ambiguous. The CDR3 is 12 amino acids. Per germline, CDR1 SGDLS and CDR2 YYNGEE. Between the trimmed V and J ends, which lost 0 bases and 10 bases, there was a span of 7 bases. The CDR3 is CASSVDGGKLFF. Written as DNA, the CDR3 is TGTGCCAGCAGCGTAGACGGCGGAAAACTGTTTTTT.

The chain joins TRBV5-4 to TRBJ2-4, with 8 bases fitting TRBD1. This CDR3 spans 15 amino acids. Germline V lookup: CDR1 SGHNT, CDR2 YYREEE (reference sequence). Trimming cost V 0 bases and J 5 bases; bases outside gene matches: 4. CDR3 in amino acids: CASSLGGTGENIQYF. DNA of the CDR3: TGTGCCAGCAGCTTGGGCGGGACAGGTGAAAACATTCAGTACTTC.

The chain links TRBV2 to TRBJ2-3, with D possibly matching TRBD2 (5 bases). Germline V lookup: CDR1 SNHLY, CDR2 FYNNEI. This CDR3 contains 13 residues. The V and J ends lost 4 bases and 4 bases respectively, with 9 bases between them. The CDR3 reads CASSGTRSDTQYF. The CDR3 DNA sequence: TGTGCCAGCAGTGGGACTCGTTCAGATACGCAGTATTTT.

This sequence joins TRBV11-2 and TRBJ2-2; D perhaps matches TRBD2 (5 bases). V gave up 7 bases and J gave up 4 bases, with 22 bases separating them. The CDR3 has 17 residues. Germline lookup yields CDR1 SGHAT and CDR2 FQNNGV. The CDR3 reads CASTLSPRASLTGELFF. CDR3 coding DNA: TGTGCCAGCACCCTCTCTCCTCGGGCTAGCCTCACCGGGGAGCTGTTTTTT.

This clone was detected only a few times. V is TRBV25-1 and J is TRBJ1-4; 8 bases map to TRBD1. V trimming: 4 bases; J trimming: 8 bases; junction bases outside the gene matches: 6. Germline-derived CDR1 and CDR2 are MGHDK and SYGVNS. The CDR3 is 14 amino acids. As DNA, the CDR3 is TGTGCCAGCAGTGTTGGACAGGGTAAAGAAAAACTGTTTTTT. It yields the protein CASSVGQGKEKLFF.

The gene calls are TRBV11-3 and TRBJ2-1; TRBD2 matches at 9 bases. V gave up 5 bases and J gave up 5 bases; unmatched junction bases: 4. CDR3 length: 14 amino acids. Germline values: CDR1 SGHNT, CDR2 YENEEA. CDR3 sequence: CASSTTSGNNEQFF. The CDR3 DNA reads TGTGCCAGCAGCACGACTAGCGGTAACAATGAGCAGTTCTTC.

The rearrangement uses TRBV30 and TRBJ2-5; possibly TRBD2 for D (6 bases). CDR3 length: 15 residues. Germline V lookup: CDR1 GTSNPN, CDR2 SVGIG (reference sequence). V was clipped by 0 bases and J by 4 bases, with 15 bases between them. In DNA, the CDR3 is TGTGCCTGGAGTGTACGGGGGAGGCCGTTAGAGACCCAGTACTTC. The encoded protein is CAWSVRGRPLETQYF.